This T cell receptor beta chain came from a study of blood T cell repertoires in COVID-19. This clone appeared once. Generated by immunoSEQ multiplex PCR, the TCRdb table keeps only in-frame clones and is missing some. The table has 80,000 or so clones, 89% seen once. V dropped 2 bases and J dropped 13 bases, with 8 bases sitting between them. The germline CDR1 and CDR2 sequences are SGHTA and FQGNSA. CDR3 length: 11 residues. The chain has TRBV7-2 and TRBJ2-2; a weak D match, TRBD1 (6 bases). Input material: peripheral blood. This receptor was taken from a man aged 45 to 65 with acute or convalescent COVID-19. The CDR3 loop is CASSLTGMLFF. The CDR3 nucleotides read TGTGCCAGCAGCTTAACAGGGATGCTGTTTTTT. Together with reference TRBV7-2 and TRBJ2-2, the CDR3 gives the full variable domain: GAGVSQSPSNKVTEKGKDVELRCDPISGHTALYWYRQSLGQGLEFLIYFQGNSAPDKSGLPSDRFSAERTGGSVSTLTIQRTQQEDSAVYLCASSLTGMLFFGEGSRLTVL.